This T cell receptor beta chain was obtained from a study of blood T cell repertoires in COVID-19. The overall study: PBMCs, B-cell-depleted T cells, or T cells provided the cDNA or gDNA that made up the material.

Participants were aged 18 to 89 years from 24 US areas. In the source study's methods: Amplification of reference gene primers provided the estimated nucleated cell counts. Sequencing was performed with immunoSEQ multiplex PCR; in TCRdb, only in-frame clones are kept and a portion is missing. The DNA was the basis for D and trimming; V, J and clone size are from that table. The sample holds about 200,000 clones, around 83% seen once. Trimming removed 3 bases from V and 2 bases from J; junction bases left unmatched: 4. There are 15 residues in the CDR3. The germline gives CDR1 SGHRS, CDR2 YFSETQ. This receptor was identified in a woman aged 25 to 39 who had been exposed to COVID-19. The sample taken for sequencing was PBMCs or T cells enriched from blood (not recorded which). The V call is TRBV5-1, the J call TRBJ2-7; 11 nucleotides match TRBD1. The chain's CDR3 is CASSWDRGIAYEQYF. CDR3 nucleotide sequence: TGCGCCAGCAGCTGGGACAGGGGGATTGCCTACGAGCAGTACTTC.